The 32 T cell receptor beta chains below all came from one sample that was sequenced in a study of shared clonotypes between healthy human individuals. Generated by immunoSEQ multiplex PCR, the TCRdb table keeps only in-frame clones and is missing some. The profile shows 2 million to 2.5 million clones, approximately 94% of them singletons. The sequenced sample consisted of naive CD4+ T cells sorted from blood. Subset denoted: CD45RA+ positively selected. The source of these receptors is a man aged 18 to 29 in good health.

This clone showed up just once. This chain connects TRBV9 to TRBJ2-5, with 9 bases identical to TRBD1. Germline V gene lookup returns CDR1 SGDLS and CDR2 YYNGEE. The CDR3 contains 15 residues. J lost 5 bases, V lost 4 bases, and 9 bases had no gene match. The CDR3 coding sequence is TGTGCCAGCAGCTTCTGGACAGGGGTTGGGGAGACCCAGTACTTC. Encoded protein: CASSFWTGVGETQYF.

The V call is TRBV7-9, the J call TRBJ2-5; tentatively, D is TRBD1 (5 bases). From germline, CDR1 is SEHNR and CDR2 FQNEAQ (reference sequence). The CDR3 runs 16 residues. The V and J ends lost 9 bases and 2 bases respectively, with 22 bases between them. CDR3: CASGLRGLLGQETQYF. The CDR3, as DNA: TGTGCCAGTGGATTAAGGGGCCTTCTGGGGCAAGAGACCCAGTACTTC.

The J gene is TRBJ1-1, the V gene TRBV28, with D uncertain. V was shortened by 10 bases and J by 3 bases, with 15 bases between the two germline ends. This CDR3 is 13 amino acids long. The germline V gene encodes CDR1 MDHEN and CDR2 SYDVKM. The CDR3, as DNA: TGTGCCACCACGACCCGGTGGGACACTGAAGCTTTCTTT. This encodes CATTTRWDTEAFF.

V usage is TRBV7-2 and J usage is TRBJ2-2; 10 bases map to TRBD1. The CDR3 spans 15 residues. The V gene end was trimmed by 5 bases and the J gene end by 6 bases; junction bases not matched to a gene: 6. Germline V lookup: CDR1 SGHTA, CDR2 FQGNSA. The CDR3 DNA reads TGTGCCAGCAGCCGACAGGGGGCAGTCCCCGGGGAGCTGTTTTTT. It yields the protein CASSRQGAVPGELFF.

In this sample, this clone turned up once. This sequence joins TRBV30 and TRBJ2-2, with 7 nucleotides matching TRBD2. The CDR3 is 12 amino acids. Germline assignment: CDR1 GTSNPN and CDR2 SVGIG (reference sequence). V lost 5 bases and J lost 13; bases outside the gene matches: 10. The CDR3 is CAWGREGYRLFF. CDR3 in DNA: TGTGCCTGGGGCAGGGAGGGTTATAGGCTGTTTTTT.

The chain links TRBV4-1 to TRBJ2-1; TRBD2 agrees at 7 bases. Losses at the gene ends were 4 bases for V and 4 bases for J; bases not matched to a gene: 16. This CDR3 has 18 amino acids. Germline V lookup: CDR1 MGHRA, CDR2 YSYEKL. This CDR3 reads CASSPAPDLADLYNEQFF. The CDR3 nucleotides read TGCGCCAGCAGCCCCGCCCCCGATCTAGCGGACCTTTACAATGAGCAGTTCTTC.

This clone was seen just once. V gene TRBV18 combines with J gene TRBJ1-3, with D possibly TRBD1 on 5 matching bases. Germline-derived CDR1 and CDR2 are KGHSH and LQKENI. The CDR3 extends over 16 amino acids. V lost 2 bases, J lost 0 bases, and 11 bases lay in between. The CDR3 reads CASSPLDTTSGNTIYF. The CDR3 DNA reads as TGTGCCAGCTCACCATTGGACACAACCTCTGGAAACACCATATATTTT.

In regard to this clone: Different DNA sequences within this sample yield the same CDR3. The genes are TRBV15 and TRBJ1-1; perhaps TRBD1 as D (5 bases). Between the trimmed V and J ends, which lost 1 base and 3 bases, there was a span of 6 bases. This CDR3 comprises 13 residues. Germline-derived CDR1 and CDR2 are LNHNV and YYDKDF (reference sequence). CDR3 nucleotides: TGTGCCACCAGCAGAGGGGGCTACACTGAAGCTTTCTTT. Encoded protein: CATSRGGYTEAFF.

This chain links TRBV2 with TRBJ2-2, with 11 bases identical to TRBD2. Germline lookup yields CDR1 SNHLY and CDR2 FYNNEI. With V trimmed by 8 bases and J by 4 bases, 6 bases remained unmatched. This CDR3 is built from 15 residues. CDR3 nucleotides: TGTGCCAGCTTGGGCGGACTAGCGGGCACCGGGGAGCTGTTTTTT. It codes for CASLGGLAGTGELFF.

As DNA, the CDR3 is TGTGCCAGCAGTGAAGCAACGGTAAACATTCAGTACTTC. This sequence encodes CASSEATVNIQYF. The V and J genes are TRBV6-1 and TRBJ2-4; D unresolved. The CDR3 sequence is 13 residues long. Germline V lookup: CDR1 MNHNS, CDR2 SASEGT. V gave up 0 bases and J gave up 6 bases, with 6 bases separating them.

Details on this clone: Other DNA sequences from this sample encode an identical CDR3 as well. The gene calls are TRBV5-1 and TRBJ2-7; D not resolved. Trimming removed 0 bases from V and 0 bases from J, with 7 bases in between. CDR3 length equals 14 residues. Looked up from germline, CDR1 is SGHRS and CDR2 is YFSETQ. DNA of the CDR3: TGCGCCAGCAGCTTGGAAGGGTTCTCCTACGAGCAGTACTTC. Protein sequence: CASSLEGFSYEQYF.

The rearrangement links TRBV29-1 to TRBJ1-5; perhaps TRBD1 as D (5 bases). V was clipped by 5 bases and J by 4 bases, with 12 bases between them. Germline V gene data show CDR1 as SQVTM and CDR2 as ANQGSEA. The CDR3 sequence is 13 residues long. The CDR3 reads CSVSPDKNQPQHF. In DNA form, the CDR3 reads TGCAGCGTTTCGCCGGACAAGAATCAGCCCCAGCATTTT.

The chain couples TRBV19 to TRBJ2-3, with TRBD1 matching over 10 bases. Trimming took 4 bases from V and 4 from J; bases not matched to a gene: 2. The CDR3 spans 14 residues. From germline, CDR1 is LNHDA and CDR2 SQIVND (reference sequence). The CDR3 coding sequence is TGTGCCAGTAGTAGGGACAGGGGCCCAGATACGCAGTATTTT. Protein: CASSRDRGPDTQYF.

The rearrangement uses TRBV6-5 and TRBJ2-5, with D unresolved. There are 13 residues in the CDR3. With 4 bases removed from V and 7 bases from J, the gap between germline ends came to 13 bases. From germline, CDR1 is MNHEY and CDR2 SVGAGI. The CDR3 sequence: CASSSVPSGTQYF. The DNA for the CDR3 is TGTGCCAGCAGTTCAGTCCCTTCAGGGACCCAGTACTTC.

V and J are TRBV4-1 and TRBJ1-1, with 8 bases lining up with TRBD1. Trimming cost V 4 bases and J 7 bases; bases outside gene matches: 8. CDR1 MGHRA and CDR2 YSYEKL come from the germline V gene. This CDR3 is built from 14 residues. The DNA of the CDR3 is TGCGCCAGCAGCCCCCAGACAGGGGTCCGTGAAGCTTTCTTT. Translation: CASSPQTGVREAFF.

The chain employs TRBV9 and TRBJ2-3; TRBD1 is a possible D gene (5 bases). Germline V gene data show CDR1 as SGDLS and CDR2 as YYNGEE. V was clipped by 0 bases and J by 10 bases, with 15 bases between them. The CDR3 runs to 14 residues. The CDR3 sequence is CASSVALQGTAQYF. In nucleotides, the CDR3 is TGTGCCAGCAGCGTAGCTTTGCAGGGTACGGCGCAGTATTTT.

This clone was detected once. This chain links TRBV19 with TRBJ2-4, with D possibly called TRBD1 or TRBD2 (5 bases each). Germline CDR1 is LNHDA and CDR2 is SQIVND (reference sequence). V was clipped by 7 bases and J by 0 bases, with 16 bases between them. The CDR3 length is 16 residues. CDR3: CASTGLADQAKNIQYF. As DNA, the CDR3 is TGTGCCAGTACAGGGCTAGCCGACCAAGCCAAAAACATTCAGTACTTC.

The gene calls are TRBV5-1 and TRBJ1-2, with a tentative D call TRBD1 (5 bases). This CDR3 is built from 14 residues. The V gene lost 1 base and the J gene lost 6 bases, with 13 bases spanning the gap. Germline CDR1 SGHRS, CDR2 YFSETQ. The CDR3 loop reads CASSLLGEQDGYTF. The CDR3 nucleotides are TGCGCCAGCAGCTTGCTTGGGGAACAGGATGGCTACACCTTC. The variable domain in full, completed from reference TRBV5-1 and TRBJ1-2, reads KAGVTQTPRYLIKTRGQQVTLSCSPISGHRSVSWYQQTPGQGLQFLFEYFSETQRNKGNFPGRFSGRQFSNSRSEMNVSTLELGDSALYLCASSLLGEQDGYTFGSGTRLTVV.

The V and J genes are TRBV5-8 and TRBJ2-7; 9 nucleotides align to TRBD2. Germline CDR1 SGHTS, CDR2 YDEGEE. V was pared by 2 bases and J by 3 bases, with 6 bases of the junction left unmatched. This CDR3 comprises 15 residues. The CDR3 region has the DNA TGTGCCAGCAGCTTATGGGTAGCGGGGGTCTACGAGCAGTACTTC. Protein: CASSLWVAGVYEQYF. Using reference TRBV5-8 and TRBJ2-7 for the parts outside the CDR3, the full variable domain is EAGVTQSPTHLIKTRGQQATLRCSPISGHTSVYWYQQALGLGLQFLLWYDEGEERNRGNFPPRFSGRQFPNYSSELNVNALELEDSALYLCASSLWVAGVYEQYFGPGTRLTVT.

About this clone: Other DNA sequences from this sample encode an identical CDR3 as well. The chain links TRBV2 to TRBJ2-3, with TRBD2 matching over 10 bases. Looked up from germline, CDR1 is SNHLY and CDR2 is FYNNEI. This CDR3 comprises 17 residues. V was pared by 0 bases and J by 3 bases, with 6 bases of the junction left unmatched. CDR3: CASSEARSSGRTDTQYF. The CDR3 coding sequence is TGTGCCAGCAGTGAAGCGCGATCTAGCGGGAGAACAGATACGCAGTATTTT.

This sequence joins TRBV7-9 and TRBJ1-1, with 9 bases fitting TRBD1. Germline-derived CDR1 and CDR2 are SEHNR and FQNEAQ (reference sequence). The CDR3 loop spans 14 amino acids. V lost 4 bases to trimming and J lost 11 bases; unmatched junction nucleotides: 11. DNA for the CDR3: TGTGCCAGCAGCTCCCGGACAGGGGAGGTGGAGGCTTTCTTT. Translating it yields CASSSRTGEVEAFF.

The chain employs TRBV29-1 and TRBJ2-6, with 7 bases that match TRBD1. Germline CDR1 is SQVTM and CDR2 is ANQGSEA. V dropped 6 bases and J dropped 4; count of bases not matched to a gene: 18. This CDR3 region has 18 residues. CDR3 amino acids: CSVVTGAPSGLGANVLTF. The CDR3, as DNA: TGCAGCGTCGTAACAGGGGCCCCCTCTGGTCTGGGGGCCAACGTCCTGACTTTC.

The chain links TRBV12-5 to TRBJ2-1; 10 bases agree with TRBD2. Looked up from germline, CDR1 is LGHNT and CDR2 is FRNRAP. CDR3 size: 20 residues. Trimming took 5 bases from V and 8 from J; bases not matched to a gene: 24. The CDR3, as DNA: TGTGCTAGTGGTCCCGGGCAGAGCGCCGGTCCTAGCGGGAGTGTTCATGAGCAGTTCTTC. Its protein is CASGPGQSAGPSGSVHEQFF.

This clone appeared a single time. At one of its ends the junction is not consistent with the germline gene, which may arise from a read error. The V and J genes are TRBV6-5 and TRBJ1-2, with TRBD1 identical over 7 bases. The germline CDR1 and CDR2 sequences are MNHEY and SVGAGI. The CDR3 is 11 residues long. The CDR3, as DNA: TGTGCCAGCAGTTCGGACAGGCCGGTCAGCTTC. It encodes CASSSDRPVSF.

The chain recombines TRBV4-3 with TRBJ2-2; D not resolved. The CDR3 is 21 amino acids. Germline V gives CDR1 LGHNA, CDR2 YSLEER. Trimming cost V 4 bases and J 4 bases, with 31 bases left between them. The CDR3 DNA reads as TGCGCCAGCAGCCGCCTGTATGGGTCCCCAGAATTTCTTGTGGCCACCGGGGAGCTGTTTTTT. Its protein is CASSRLYGSPEFLVATGELFF.

The chain employs TRBV29-1 and TRBJ2-2, with 7 positions matching TRBD2. The CDR3 has 13 residues. V was pared by 6 bases and J by 5 bases, with 6 bases of the junction left unmatched. Germline V gene data show CDR1 as SQVTM and CDR2 as ANQGSEA. The chain's CDR3 is CSVSISGTGELFF. In nucleotides, the CDR3 is TGCAGCGTATCAATTAGCGGGACCGGGGAGCTGTTTTTT.

The chain recombines TRBV7-8 with TRBJ1-6; D might be TRBD1 (5 bases). V was cut by 1 base and J by 7 bases, with 14 bases left in between. CDR3 length equals 16 residues. Germline lookup yields CDR1 SGHVS and CDR2 FQNEAQ. The CDR3 DNA follows: TGTGCCAGCAGCTTAGTTTTAGGGGCGCAGAATTCACCCCTCCACTTT. This translates into CASSLVLGAQNSPLHF.

For the CDR3, the DNA is TGTGCCAGCAGGGACAGGGGCGGGGTTCGATCATCTTTCTTT. Protein: CASRDRGGVRSSFF. V is TRBV6-1 and J is TRBJ1-1; 9 bases agree with TRBD1. The trim removed 6 bases at V and 12 bases at J, leaving 14 bases unmatched. The CDR3 covers 14 residues. CDR1 and CDR2 from the germline V gene are MNHNS and SASEGT.

The chain is built from TRBV19 and TRBJ2-1, with 8 bases identical to TRBD2. Trimming cost V 4 bases and J 1 base; bases outside gene matches: 3. Per the germline V gene, CDR1 is LNHDA and CDR2 is SQIVND (reference sequence). The CDR3 contains 15 residues. Written as DNA, the CDR3 is TGTGCCAGTAGTACGGGGGGGCTATCCTACAATGAGCAGTTCTTC. This sequence encodes CASSTGGLSYNEQFF.

This chain joins TRBV30 and TRBJ1-2; no reliable D call. The germline V gene has CDR1 GTSNPN and CDR2 SVGIG (reference sequence). The CDR3 extends over 13 amino acids. Trimming stripped 4 bases from V and 4 bases from J, with 13 bases between. The CDR3 here is CAWKAGSGYGYTF. The CDR3 DNA is TGTGCCTGGAAGGCGGGGTCGGGCTATGGCTACACCTTC.

This chain links TRBV28 with TRBJ2-1, with a possible D match to TRBD2 (6 bases). The V and J ends lost 8 bases and 4 bases respectively, with 24 bases between them. CDR1 is MDHEN, CDR2 SYDVKM, per germline. This CDR3 spans 17 amino acids. The CDR3 nucleotides are TGTGCCAGCGCCCTATCTCGCGGGGCCCTCAATTACAATGAGCAGTTCTTC. Protein: CASALSRGALNYNEQFF.

The CDR3 spells CASGDYNSPLHF. CDR3 bases: TGTGCCAGCGGGGACTATAATTCACCCCTCCACTTT. The chain uses TRBV5-4 and TRBJ1-6; D not certain. CDR3 length: 12 amino acids. V was shortened by 7 bases and J by 3 bases, with 5 bases between the two germline ends. CDR1 is SGHNT, CDR2 YYREEE, per germline (reference sequence).